A single sample gave rise to the 5 T cell receptor beta chains below, sequenced in a study of T cells in Graves' hyperthyroidism and ophthalmopathy. Researchers amplified the TCR beta CDR3 regions from RNA transcripts. An initial round of RT-PCR targeting the TCR CDR3 relied on the HTBI primer set. MiXCR, applied by TCRdb to the multiplex PCR reads, yields one record per CDR3 protein. The table has roughly 640,000 distinct CDR3 sequences, 15% to 20% seen once. Sequenced material: blood. Source of these receptors: a woman between 40 and 55 years old with Graves' ophthalmopathy.

The sample holds many counts of this clonotype. CDR3 in DNA: TGTGCCAGCAGTTTTACCGGGACAGGGGCAGGAGAGGAGCTGTTTTTT. The encoded protein is CASSFTGTGAGEELFF. The chain employs TRBV7-3 and TRBJ2-2, with 10 bases lining up with TRBD1. Germline assignment: CDR1 SGHTA and CDR2 FQGTGA. V lost 6 bases to trimming and J lost 10 bases; unmatched junction nucleotides: 14. This CDR3 region has 16 residues. Supplemented by reference TRBV7-3 and TRBJ2-2, the full variable domain reads GAGVSQTPSNKVTEKGKYVELRCDPISGHTALYWYRQSLGQGPEFLIYFQGTGAADDSGLPNDRFFAVRPEGSVSTLKIQRTERGDSAVYLCASSFTGTGAGEELFFGEGSRLTVL.

This clonotype has more than one count but fewer than ten. The chain couples TRBV28 to TRBJ1-2; 7 bases map to TRBD1. Germline lookup yields CDR1 MDHEN and CDR2 SYDVKM. This CDR3 spans 15 amino acids. The junction had 11 bases not matched to a gene; V was cut back by 2 bases and J by 8 bases. The CDR3 nucleotides are TGTGCCAGCAGTTTAATCGGGACAGAGTCAGGAGGCTACACCTTC. Protein: CASSLIGTESGGYTF.

The chain links TRBV11-2 to TRBJ1-1; D might be TRBD1 (6 bases). The CDR3 is 15 amino acids. CDR1 and CDR2 (germline): SGHAT, FQNNGV. Trimming took off 6 bases at V and 1 base at J, with 15 bases between the two ends. The chain's CDR3 is CASSLSLTGNTEAFF. CDR3 nucleotides: TGTGCCAGCAGTCTATCCTTGACAGGGAACACTGAAGCTTTCTTT. The full variable domain, in which reference TRBV11-2 and TRBJ1-1 provide the parts outside the CDR3, is EAGVAQSPRYKIIEKRQSVAFWCNPISGHATLYWYQQILGQGPKLLIQFQNNGVVDDSQLPKDRFSAERLKGVDSTLKIQPAKLEDSAVYLCASSLSLTGNTEAFFGQGTRLTVV.

The chain is built from TRBV18 and TRBJ2-1; 10 bases are a match to TRBD2. CDR1 and CDR2 from the germline V gene are KGHSH and LQKENI. J was trimmed by 4 bases and V by 3 bases; bases with no gene match: 15. This CDR3 spans 19 amino acids. This chain's CDR3 is CASSPRGRMGLATYNEQFF. CDR3 nucleotide sequence: TGTGCCAGCTCACCGCGGGGACGAATGGGACTAGCGACGTACAATGAGCAGTTCTTC.

Here the CDR3 reads CASRPIGLAGNNEQFF. The DNA for the CDR3 is TGTGCCAGCAGACCGATAGGACTAGCGGGGAACAATGAGCAGTTCTTC. The chain recombines TRBV11-2 with TRBJ2-1; 12 bases align to TRBD2. CDR3 length equals 16 residues. Looked up from germline, CDR1 is SGHAT and CDR2 is FQNNGV. V trimming: 6 bases; J trimming: 5 bases; junction bases outside the gene matches: 8. The full variable domain, in which reference TRBV11-2 and TRBJ2-1 provide the parts outside the CDR3, is EAGVAQSPRYKIIEKRQSVAFWCNPISGHATLYWYQQILGQGPKLLIQFQNNGVVDDSQLPKDRFSAERLKGVDSTLKIQPAKLEDSAVYLCASRPIGLAGNNEQFFGPGTRLTVL.